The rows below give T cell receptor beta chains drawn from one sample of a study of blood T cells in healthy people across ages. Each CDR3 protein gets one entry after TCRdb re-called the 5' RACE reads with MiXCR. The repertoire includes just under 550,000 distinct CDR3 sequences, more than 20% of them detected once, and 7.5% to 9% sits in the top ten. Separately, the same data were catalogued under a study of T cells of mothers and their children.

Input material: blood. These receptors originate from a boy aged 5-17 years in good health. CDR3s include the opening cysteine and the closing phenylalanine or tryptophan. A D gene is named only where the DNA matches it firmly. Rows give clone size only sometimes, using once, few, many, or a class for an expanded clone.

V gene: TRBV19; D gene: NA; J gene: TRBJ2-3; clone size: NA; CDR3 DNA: TGTGCCAGTAGTTTCATGGGAGATACGCAGTATTTT; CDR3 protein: CASSFMGDTQYF
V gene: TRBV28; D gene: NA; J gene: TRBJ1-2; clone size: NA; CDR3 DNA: TGTGCCAGCAGTTTATGGGTGGGGACGACTAACTATGGCTACACCTTC; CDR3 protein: CASSLWVGTTNYGYTF
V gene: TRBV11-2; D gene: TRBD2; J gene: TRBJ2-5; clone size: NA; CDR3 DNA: TGTGCCAGCAGCTCTCATCGGGCTAGCGGGGGTGAGAGAGAGACCCAGTACTTC; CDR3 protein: CASSSHRASGGERETQYF
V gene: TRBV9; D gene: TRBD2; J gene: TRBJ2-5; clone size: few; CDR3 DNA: TGTGCCAGCAGCGTTGGACTAGCGGGAAGAGAGACCCAGTACTTC; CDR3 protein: CASSVGLAGRETQYF
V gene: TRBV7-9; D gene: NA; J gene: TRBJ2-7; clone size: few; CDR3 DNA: TGTGCCAGCAGCCCCATAGCCTCCTACGAGCAGTACTTC; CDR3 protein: CASSPIASYEQYF
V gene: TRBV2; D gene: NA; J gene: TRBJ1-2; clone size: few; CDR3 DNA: TGTGCCAGCAGCGAAGACGGTTATGGCTACACCTTC; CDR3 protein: CASSEDGYGYTF
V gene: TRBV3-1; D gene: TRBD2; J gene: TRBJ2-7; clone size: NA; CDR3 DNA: TGTGCCAGCAGCCAACGAGCGGGGTTCCTCTACGAGCAGTACTTC; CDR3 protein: CASSQRAGFLYEQYF
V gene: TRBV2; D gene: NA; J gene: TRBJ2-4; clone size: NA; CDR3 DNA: TGTGCCAGCAGTAGTGCGGGAAACATTCAGTACTTC; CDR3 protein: CASSSAGNIQYF
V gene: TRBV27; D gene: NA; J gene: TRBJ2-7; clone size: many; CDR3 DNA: TGTGCCAGCAGTTTATCGGGGGGCAGGGAGCAGTACTTC; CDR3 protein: CASSLSGGREQYF
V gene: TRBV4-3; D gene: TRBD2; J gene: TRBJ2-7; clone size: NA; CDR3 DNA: TGCGCCAGCAGCCAAGATATAAGCGGGGCGAGCTCCTACGAGCAGTACTTC; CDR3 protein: CASSQDISGASSYEQYF
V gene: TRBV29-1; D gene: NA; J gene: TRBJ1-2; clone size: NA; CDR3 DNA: TGCAGCGTTGAAGTGGGCTGGCCGTCCTATGGCTACACCTTC; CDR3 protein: CSVEVGWPSYGYTF
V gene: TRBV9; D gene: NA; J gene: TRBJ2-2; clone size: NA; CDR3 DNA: TGTGCCAGCAGCGTAGCGGAGGGGATCGGCACCGGGGAGCTGTTTTTT; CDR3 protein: CASSVAEGIGTGELFF
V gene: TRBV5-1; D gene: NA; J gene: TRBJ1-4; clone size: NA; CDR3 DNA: TGCGCCAGCAGCTTGGACGGGGGCACTGAAAAACTGTTTTTT; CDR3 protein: CASSLDGGTEKLFF
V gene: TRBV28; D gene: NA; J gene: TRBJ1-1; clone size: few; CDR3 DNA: TGTGCCAGCAGTTTAATGGACACAGTGAACACTGAAGCTTTCTTT; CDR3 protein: CASSLMDTVNTEAFF
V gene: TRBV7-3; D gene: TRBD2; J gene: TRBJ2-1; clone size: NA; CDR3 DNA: TGTGCCAGCAGCTTATTGGGTTGGACTAGCGGGAATTCAGGGTACGGGTACAATGAGCAGTTCTTC; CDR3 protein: CASSLLGWTSGNSGYGYNEQFF
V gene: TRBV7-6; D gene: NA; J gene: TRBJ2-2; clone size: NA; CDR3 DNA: TGTGCCAGCAGCTTAACCCTAGCGTCGGGGGAGCTGTTTTTT; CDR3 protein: CASSLTLASGELFF
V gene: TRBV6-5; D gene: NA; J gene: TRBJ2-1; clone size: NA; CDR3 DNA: TGTGCCAGCAGTTACTCGCGAGGGTACAATGAGCAGTTCTTC; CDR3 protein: CASSYSRGYNEQFF
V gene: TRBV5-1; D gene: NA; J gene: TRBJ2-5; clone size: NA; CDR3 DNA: TGCGCCAGCAGCCCTCGGACAACCCAAGAGACCCAGTACTTC; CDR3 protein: CASSPRTTQETQYF
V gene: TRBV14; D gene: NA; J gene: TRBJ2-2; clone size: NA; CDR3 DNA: TGTGCCAGCAGCCCCCAGGGGCGGCGAAACACCGGGGAGCTGTTTTTT; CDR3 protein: CASSPQGRRNTGELFF
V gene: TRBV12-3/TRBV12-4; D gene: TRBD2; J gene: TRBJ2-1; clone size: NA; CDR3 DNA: TGTGCCAGCCCACCCAATCGGGAGGACTTCAATGAGCAGTTCTTC; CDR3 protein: CASPPNREDFNEQFF
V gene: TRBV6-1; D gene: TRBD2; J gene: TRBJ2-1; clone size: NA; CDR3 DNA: TGTGCCAGCAGTGTGCTAGCGGGAGGAATCGAGGGTGAGCAGTTCTTC; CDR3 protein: CASSVLAGGIEGEQFF
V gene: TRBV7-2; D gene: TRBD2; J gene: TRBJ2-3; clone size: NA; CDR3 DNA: TGTGCCAGCAGCTTCGACTCCGGGGGAGGGTACGCAGATACGCAGTATTTT; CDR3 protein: CASSFDSGGGYADTQYF
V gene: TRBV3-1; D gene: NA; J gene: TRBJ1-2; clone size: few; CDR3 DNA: TGTGCCAGCAGCCAAGATCCGGAAGCTAACTATGGCTACACCTTC; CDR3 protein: CASSQDPEANYGYTF
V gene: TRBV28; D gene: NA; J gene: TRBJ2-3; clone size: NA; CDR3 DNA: TGTGCCAGCAGTCAGGGTCTGCCCGGAGATACGCAGTATTTT; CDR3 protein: CASSQGLPGDTQYF
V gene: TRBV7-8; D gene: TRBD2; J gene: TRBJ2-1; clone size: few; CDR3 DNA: TGTGCCAGCAGCTTAGAGGGGCGGGGGGATTACAATGAGCAGTTCTTC; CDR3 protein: CASSLEGRGDYNEQFF
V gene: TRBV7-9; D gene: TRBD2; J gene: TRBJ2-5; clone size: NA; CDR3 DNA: TGTGCCAGCAGCCCCCCGACTAGCGGCCAAGAGACCCAGTACTTC; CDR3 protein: CASSPPTSGQETQYF
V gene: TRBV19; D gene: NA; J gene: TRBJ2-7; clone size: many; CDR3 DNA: TGTGCCAGTAGTAGGGACATCGGTAACGAGCAGTACTTC; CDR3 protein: CASSRDIGNEQYF
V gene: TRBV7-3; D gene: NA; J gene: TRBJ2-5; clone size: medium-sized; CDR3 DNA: TGTGCCAGCAGCTTCGAGACCCAGTACTTC; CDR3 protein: CASSFETQYF
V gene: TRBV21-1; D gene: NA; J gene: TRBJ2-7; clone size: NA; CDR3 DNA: TGTGCCAGCAGGTCTCCTTGCAGGGGTCGATACGAGCAGTACTTC; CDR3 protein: CASRSPCRGRYEQYF
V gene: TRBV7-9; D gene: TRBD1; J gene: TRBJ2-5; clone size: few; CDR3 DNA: TGTGCCAGCAGCTTTCCCAGGACAGGGGAAGAGACCCAGTACTTC; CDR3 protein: CASSFPRTGEETQYF
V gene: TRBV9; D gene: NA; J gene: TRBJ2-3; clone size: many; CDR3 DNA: TGTGCCAGCAGTCTAGCAGCTAGCACAGATACGCAGTATTTT; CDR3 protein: CASSLAASTDTQYF
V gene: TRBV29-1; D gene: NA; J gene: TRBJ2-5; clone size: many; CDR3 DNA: TGCAGCGTTGTACTATCGTCAGGGCGTGGAGAGACCCAGTACTTC; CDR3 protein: CSVVLSSGRGETQYF
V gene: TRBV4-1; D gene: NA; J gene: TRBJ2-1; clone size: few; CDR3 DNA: TGCGCCAGCAGCCGAACCCCTGTGGGGCAGCCCACTAGCTCCTACAATGAGCAGTTCTTC; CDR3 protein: CASSRTPVGQPTSSYNEQFF
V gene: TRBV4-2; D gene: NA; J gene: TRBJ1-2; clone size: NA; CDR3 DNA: TGTGCCAGCAGCCAAGACAGGGCGATAGGCTACACCTTC; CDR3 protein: CASSQDRAIGYTF
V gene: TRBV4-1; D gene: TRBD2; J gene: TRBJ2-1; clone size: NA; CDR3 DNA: TGCGCCAGCAGCTCACGACTAGCGGGGAACTCCTACAATGAGCAGTTCTTC; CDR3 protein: CASSSRLAGNSYNEQFF
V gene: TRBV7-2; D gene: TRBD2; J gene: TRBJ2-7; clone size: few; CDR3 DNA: TGTGCCAGCAGCTTGAGGACTAGCGGGAGGGCCGGGTCCTACGAGCAGTACTTC; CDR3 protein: CASSLRTSGRAGSYEQYF
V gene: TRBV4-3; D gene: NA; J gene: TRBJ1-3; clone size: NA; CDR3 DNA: TGCGCCAGCAGCCAAGCAGGGGCATCGGGAAACACCATATATTTT; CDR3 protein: CASSQAGASGNTIYF
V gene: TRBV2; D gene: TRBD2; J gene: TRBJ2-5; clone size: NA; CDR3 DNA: TGTGCCAGCAGTGAAGAAGCGGGAGGGCCCCGGGAGACCCAGTACTTC; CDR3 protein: CASSEEAGGPRETQYF
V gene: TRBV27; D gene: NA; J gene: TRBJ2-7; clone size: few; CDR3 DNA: TGTGCCAGCAGTTATGCAGGGGATTCCTACGAGCAGTACTTC; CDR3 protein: CASSYAGDSYEQYF
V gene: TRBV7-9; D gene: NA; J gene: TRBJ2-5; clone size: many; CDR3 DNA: TGTGCCAGCAGCTTAAGTGGACTACGGGAGACCCAGTACTTC; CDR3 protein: CASSLSGLRETQYF
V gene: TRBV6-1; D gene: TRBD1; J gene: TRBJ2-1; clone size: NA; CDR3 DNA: TGTGCCAGCAGTATACTACAGGGGTACAATGAGCAGTTCTTC; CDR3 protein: CASSILQGYNEQFF
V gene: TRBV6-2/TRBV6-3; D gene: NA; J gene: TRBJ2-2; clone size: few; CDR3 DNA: TGTGCCAGCAGTTACGTTGACGGGGAGCTGTTTTTT; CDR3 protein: CASSYVDGELFF
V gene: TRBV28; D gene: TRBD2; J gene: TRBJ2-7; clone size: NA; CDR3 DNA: TGTGCCAGCAGTCTACCGAAACGACTAGCGGGGGACTACGAGCAGTACTTC; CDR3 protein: CASSLPKRLAGDYEQYF
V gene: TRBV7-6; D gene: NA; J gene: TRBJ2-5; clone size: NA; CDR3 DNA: TGTGCCAGCAGCTTAGACGGGGGTATGGAGACCCAGTACTTC; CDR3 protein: CASSLDGGMETQYF
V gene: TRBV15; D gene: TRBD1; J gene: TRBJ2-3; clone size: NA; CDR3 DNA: TGTGCCACCAGTCACACCGGGACAGGGCAGCTCAGCAACACAGATACGCAGTATTTT; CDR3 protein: CATSHTGTGQLSNTDTQYF
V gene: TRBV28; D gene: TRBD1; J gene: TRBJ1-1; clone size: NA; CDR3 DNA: TGTGCCAGCAGTTTACGGTTAGGGACAGGGAATGAAGCTTTCTTT; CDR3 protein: CASSLRLGTGNEAFF
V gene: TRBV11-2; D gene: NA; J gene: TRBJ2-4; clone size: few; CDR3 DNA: TGTGCCAGCAACCCCCCCCTAGCCAAAAACATTCAGTACTTC; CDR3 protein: CASNPPLAKNIQYF
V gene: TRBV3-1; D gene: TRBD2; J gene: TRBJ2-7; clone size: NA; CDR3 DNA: TGTGCCAGCACCTATGGGGGCGGGGGGGAATACGAGCAGTACTTC; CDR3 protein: CASTYGGGGEYEQYF
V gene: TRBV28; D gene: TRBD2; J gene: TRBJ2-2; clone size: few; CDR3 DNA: TGTGCCAGCAAACGGCTAGCGGGGGAGTACACCGGGGAGCTGTTTTTT; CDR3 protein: CASKRLAGEYTGELFF
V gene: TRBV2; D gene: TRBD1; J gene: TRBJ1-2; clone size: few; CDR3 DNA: TGTGCCAGCAGTGAATGGACAGGGGGCGACTATGGCTACACCTTC; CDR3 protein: CASSEWTGGDYGYTF
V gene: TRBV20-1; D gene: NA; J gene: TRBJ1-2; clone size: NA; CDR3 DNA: TGCAGTGCCAGGGCTCAGACAGCCTACTATGGCTACACCTTC; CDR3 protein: CSARAQTAYYGYTF
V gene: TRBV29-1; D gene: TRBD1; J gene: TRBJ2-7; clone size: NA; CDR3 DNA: TGCAGCGTTGTGGGGGTGGGACAGGGCCACGAGCAGTACTTC; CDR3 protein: CSVVGVGQGHEQYF
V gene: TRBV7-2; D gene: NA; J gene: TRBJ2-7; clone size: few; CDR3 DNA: TGTGCCAGCAGCCGGCCTGGATCCTACGAGCAGTACTTC; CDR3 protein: CASSRPGSYEQYF
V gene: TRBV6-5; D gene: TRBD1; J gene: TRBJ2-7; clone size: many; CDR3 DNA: TGTGCCAGCAGTTACTCGAATTCCCCTATCGGACAGGGAGGAGAGCAGTACTTC; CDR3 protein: CASSYSNSPIGQGGEQYF
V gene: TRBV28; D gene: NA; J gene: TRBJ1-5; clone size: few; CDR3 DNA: TGTGCCAGCAGTTTCGAGGGGCAGAAGCCCCAGCATTTT; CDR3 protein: CASSFEGQKPQHF